This is a list of T cell receptor beta chains from one sample in a study of early T cells in non-severe SARS-CoV-2 infection. TCRdb used MiXCR to reprocess the 5' RACE reads, holding one entry per CDR3 protein. The sample consists of around 44,000 distinct CDR3 sequences, approximately 9.4% of them appearing once. The sample was whole blood. The receptor set was obtained from an adult who was a healthcare worker with PCR-confirmed SARS-CoV-2 infection or an uninfected control (not recorded which). The CDR3 runs from the conserved cysteine through the conserved F or W. D genes are given only for firm matches. The size field is filled for only some rows; it gives once, few, many or a size class.

v_gene	abundance	j_gene	d_gene	CDR3nt	CDR3aa
TRBV6-9	NA	TRBJ1-2	NA	TGTGCCAGCAGTTATTCCCTTGGCTACACCTTC	CASSYSLGYTF
TRBV21-1	many	TRBJ1-6	NA	TGTGCCAGCAGCAAGGGTGGGACAGGGGTCTCACCCCTCCACTTT	CASSKGGTGVSPLHF
TRBV27	few	TRBJ1-4	NA	TGTGCCAGCAGTTCCATCTGGGCAGGCAGTGAAAAACTGTTTTTT	CASSSIWAGSEKLFF
TRBV18	many	TRBJ1-4	NA	TGTGCCAGCTCACCAGAGGCAAATAAGGAAAAACTGTTTTTT	CASSPEANKEKLFF
TRBV11-2	few	TRBJ2-1	NA	TGTGCCAGCAGCTTAGATTGGCAGGACAATGAGCAGTTCTTC	CASSLDWQDNEQFF
TRBV19	many	TRBJ1-2	NA	TGTGCCAGTAGTACGTCTCGCATCGCCCTGGCGGGTGGTGGCTACACCTTC	CASSTSRIALAGGGYTF
TRBV4-1	NA	TRBJ1-1	NA	TGCGCCAGCAGCTCCTCAGGGGTCTCTGAAGCTTTCTTT	CASSSSGVSEAFF
TRBV24-1	NA	TRBJ1-5	NA	TGTGCCACCAGGATGGGGTGGGATTTTAGCAATCAGCCCCAGCATTTT	CATRMGWDFSNQPQHF
TRBV20-1	many	TRBJ2-5	TRBD1	TGCAGTGCTATCCGGGACAGGGGGGAAGAGACCCAGTACTTC	CSAIRDRGEETQYF
TRBV6-1	NA	TRBJ2-1	TRBD2	TGTGCCAGCAGTGAATGGAAAGCGGGGTACAATGAGCAGTTCTTC	CASSEWKAGYNEQFF
TRBV12-3/TRBV12-4	many	TRBJ2-3	TRBD2	TGTGCCAGCAGTTTAAAGCGGGAGGTGAATACGCAGTATTTT	CASSLKREVNTQYF
TRBV7-6	few	TRBJ2-7	NA	TGTGCCAGCAGAGGGTCGGAAATCGAGCAGTACTTC	CASRGSEIEQYF
TRBV29-1	NA	TRBJ2-3	TRBD1	TGCAGCGTTAGACAGGGGGCGAGGACAGATACGCAGTATTTT	CSVRQGARTDTQYF
TRBV20-1	many	TRBJ2-4	NA	TGCAGTGCTATTAAGGGTCGGGATAAAAACATTCAGTACTTC	CSAIKGRDKNIQYF
TRBV28	many	TRBJ2-7	NA	TGTGCCAGCAGTTTAGACGGTAACGAGCAGTACTTC	CASSLDGNEQYF
TRBV28	many	TRBJ2-7	NA	TGTGCCAGCAGTCCGTTGGGGGAGCTGAGCTACGAGCAGTACTTC	CASSPLGELSYEQYF
TRBV14	NA	TRBJ2-1	NA	TGTGCCAGCAGCGTATACAATGAGCAGTTCTTC	CASSVYNEQFF
TRBV19	many	TRBJ1-5	NA	TGTGCCAGTAGGGGCGGTTACAATCAGCCCCAGCATTTT	CASRGGYNQPQHF
TRBV9	few	TRBJ2-3	NA	TGTGCCAGCGCCGGGGGCTACCGCACAGATACGCAGTATTTT	CASAGGYRTDTQYF
TRBV12-3/TRBV12-4	few	TRBJ2-2	TRBD2	TGTGCCAGCAGCCGGACTAGCGGGAGAATAAACACCGGGGAGCTGTTTTTT	CASSRTSGRINTGELFF
TRBV29-1	NA	TRBJ1-1	NA	TGCAGCGTTGATTGGGTGGAGGGCACTGAAGCTTTCTTT	CSVDWVEGTEAFF
TRBV3-1	few	TRBJ1-1	NA	TGTGCCAGCAGCCAAGATTGGGGGCGCTTGTACACTGAAGCTTTCTTT	CASSQDWGRLYTEAFF
TRBV28	many	TRBJ2-2	NA	TGTGCCATCCAGGAGTACACCGGGGAGCTGTTTTTT	CAIQEYTGELFF
TRBV29-1	many	TRBJ1-4	TRBD1	TGCAGCGTCAGGACAGGAAATGAAAAACTGTTTTTT	CSVRTGNEKLFF
TRBV29-1	NA	TRBJ2-3	TRBD2	TGCAGCTCAACCGGGACTAGCGTTGCGGATACGCAGTATTTT	CSSTGTSVADTQYF
TRBV11-2	few	TRBJ2-7	NA	TGTGCCAGCAGCTATGCCTACGAGCAGTACTTC	CASSYAYEQYF
TRBV20-1	many	TRBJ2-2	NA	TGCAGTGCTAGAAAGAGGAGGGAGCTGTTTTTT	CSARKRRELFF
TRBV11-3	few	TRBJ2-5	TRBD2	TGTGCCAGCAGCTTAGAAGCGGGAGAGGGCCAAGAGACCCAGTACTTC	CASSLEAGEGQETQYF
TRBV28	few	TRBJ1-1	NA	TGTGCCAGCAGCCAGGGTACCTCTGAAGCTTTCTTT	CASSQGTSEAFF
TRBV7-9	many	TRBJ1-1	NA	TGTGCCAGCATCCCCCAAGAGAACACTGAAGCTTTCTTT	CASIPQENTEAFF
TRBV9	NA	TRBJ2-7	NA	TGTGCCAGCAGCGTAGAGGGAGCCCCCTACGAGCAGTACTTC	CASSVEGAPYEQYF
TRBV12-3/TRBV12-4	few	TRBJ2-2	NA	TGTGCCAGCAGTTTTTCCGGGGAGCTGTTTTTT	CASSFSGELFF
TRBV19	NA	TRBJ2-1	NA	TGTGCCAGTAGTCCCCGCCGGAACGGAGGTGAGCAGTTCTTC	CASSPRRNGGEQFF
TRBV5-4	NA	TRBJ1-2	NA	TGTGCCAGCAGCTTAAGACAGCGCAATAACTATGGCTACACCTTC	CASSLRQRNNYGYTF
TRBV30	many	TRBJ1-3	NA	TGTGCCTGGAGTGCCAATGTGGGAAACACCATATATTTT	CAWSANVGNTIYF
TRBV18	NA	TRBJ2-2	NA	TGTGCCAGCTCACCGCGCGGGACGCCGAACACCGGGGAGCTGTTTTTT	CASSPRGTPNTGELFF